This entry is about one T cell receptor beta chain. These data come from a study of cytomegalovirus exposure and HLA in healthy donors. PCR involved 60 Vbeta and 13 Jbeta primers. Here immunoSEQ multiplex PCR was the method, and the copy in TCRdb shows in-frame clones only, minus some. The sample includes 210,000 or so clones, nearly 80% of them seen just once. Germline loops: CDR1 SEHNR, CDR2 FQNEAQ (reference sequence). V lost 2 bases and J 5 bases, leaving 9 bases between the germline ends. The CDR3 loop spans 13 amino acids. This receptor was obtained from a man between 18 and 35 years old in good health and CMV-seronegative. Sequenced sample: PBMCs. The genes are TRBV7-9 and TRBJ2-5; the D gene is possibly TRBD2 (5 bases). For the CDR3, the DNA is TGTGCCAGCAGCTTACCAGGCGGGGAGACCCAGTACTTC. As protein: CASSLPGGETQYF. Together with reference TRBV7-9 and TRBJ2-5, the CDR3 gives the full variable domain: DTGVSQNPRHKITKRGQNVTFRCDPISEHNRLYWYRQTLGQGPEFLTYFQNEAQLEKSRLLSDRFSAERPKGSFSTLEIQRTEQGDSAMYLCASSLPGGETQYFGPGTRLLVL.